The 12 T cell receptor beta chains presented below share a single source sample, sequenced in a study of regulatory T cells in long-lasting Graves disease. Sequencing libraries for TCR beta were prepared with iRepertoire HTBI primers and Arm-PCR of CDR3 regions. TCRdb analysed the multiplex PCR reads with MiXCR anew, one entry per CDR3 protein. The sample yields a few hundred thousand distinct CDR3 sequences, 20% to 25% seen once. Regarding time point: persistent/refractory GD, antithyroid drugs over 5 years with positive TRAb. PBMCs provided the RNA from which the TCR library was made. Sequenced here: peripheral blood mononuclear cells (PBMCs), sampled when the disease was refractory, from a patient treated with antithyroid drugs. These receptors were collected from a female donor with Graves disease.

This clonotype came up many times. This chain connects TRBV30 to TRBJ1-2; D is undetermined. Germline V CDR1 and CDR2: GTSNPN, SVGIG (reference sequence). Trimming shortened V by 0 bases and J by 6 bases, and 11 bases separated the two germline ends. The CDR3 covers 13 residues. In nucleotides, the CDR3 is TGTGCCTGGAGTGTTTACGGGAGGGATGGCTACACCTTC. It encodes CAWSVYGRDGYTF.

The chain employs TRBV24-1 and TRBJ2-1, with TRBD2 matching over 14 bases. The trim removed 1 base at V and 8 bases at J, leaving 9 bases unmatched. The germline V gene encodes CDR1 KGHDR and CDR2 SFDVKD. The CDR3 is made up of 18 amino acids. Here the CDR3 DNA reads TGTGCCACCAGTGATTTACGCGGGACTAGCGGGAGTCTGGATGAGCAGTTCTTC. Translated: CATSDLRGTSGSLDEQFF.

This clonotype has a count of ten or more. The V call is TRBV28, the J call TRBJ2-5; 10 bases match TRBD1. This CDR3 is built from 15 residues. Germline assignment: CDR1 MDHEN and CDR2 SYDVKM. V gave up 4 bases and J gave up 5 bases; unmatched junction bases: 7. This CDR3 is CASSSDRGRWETQYF. For the CDR3, the DNA is TGTGCCAGCAGTTCCGACAGGGGGCGATGGGAGACCCAGTACTTC.

This clonotype was detected ten times or more. The chain links TRBV6-1 to TRBJ2-7; 7 bases agree with TRBD1. The germline V gene has CDR1 MNHNS and CDR2 SASEGT. CDR3 length: 14 amino acids. The V and J ends lost 8 bases and 4 bases, in that order; junction bases with no gene match: 11. The CDR3 here is CASRPGGVLYEQYF. CDR3 DNA: TGTGCCAGCCGCCCAGGGGGAGTTTTATACGAGCAGTACTTC.

The rearrangement links TRBV5-1 to TRBJ2-7, with 7 bases fitting TRBD2. The V and J ends lost 0 bases and 4 bases, in that order; junction bases with no gene match: 4. Germline V lookup: CDR1 SGHRS, CDR2 YFSETQ. This CDR3 is 14 amino acids long. CDR3 nucleotides: TGCGCCAGCAGCTTGGCCAGCGGGAATTACGAGCAGTACTTC. It yields the protein CASSLASGNYEQYF.

The table lists this clonotype with a few counts. The chain uses TRBV7-2 and TRBJ2-7, with D perhaps matching TRBD2 (6 bases). The germline gives CDR1 SGHTA, CDR2 FQGNSA. V lost 1 base and J lost 4, with 20 bases in between. This CDR3 is 17 amino acids long. CDR3 region: CASSLEFRGRMTYEQYF. CDR3 bases: TGTGCCAGCAGCTTAGAGTTTCGGGGGAGGATGACTTACGAGCAGTACTTC. The full variable domain, completed using reference TRBV7-2 and TRBJ2-7, is GAGVSQSPSNKVTEKGKDVELRCDPISGHTALYWYRQSLGQGLEFLIYFQGNSAPDKSGLPSDRFSAERTGGSVSTLTIQRTQQEDSAVYLCASSLEFRGRMTYEQYFGPGTRLTVT.

This chain links TRBV5-1 with TRBJ2-1; D is uncertain. V was shortened by 0 bases and J by 12 bases, with 7 bases between the two germline ends. In germline, CDR1 is SGHRS, CDR2 YFSETQ. This CDR3 is 11 amino acids long. CDR3 region: CASSLEGPQFF. The CDR3 nucleotides are TGCGCCAGCAGCTTGGAAGGACCGCAGTTCTTC.

In its sample, this clonotype was seen many times. The chain links TRBV2 to TRBJ1-2; a possible D gene is TRBD1 (6 bases). The germline gives CDR1 SNHLY, CDR2 FYNNEI. V was shortened by 6 bases and J by 2 bases, with 10 bases between the two germline ends. The CDR3 has 13 residues. The DNA for the CDR3 is TGTGCCAGCAGGGATACAGGGAACTATGGCTACACCTTC. Its translation: CASRDTGNYGYTF.

This clonotype was counted ten times or more. The chain has TRBV6-1 and TRBJ2-5, with a tentative D call TRBD2 (6 bases). This CDR3 is built from 12 residues. Per the germline V gene, CDR1 is MNHNS and CDR2 is SASEGT. Trimming stripped 8 bases from V and 1 base from J, with 8 bases between. Here the CDR3 DNA reads TGTGCCAGCGGGACTGCCCAAGAGACCCAGTACTTC. Translated, it gives CASGTAQETQYF.

This clonotype occurred a few times. The V call is TRBV28, the J call TRBJ2-2; D is perhaps TRBD1 or TRBD2 (6 bases each). Germline assignment: CDR1 MDHEN and CDR2 SYDVKM. The CDR3 is made up of 16 amino acids. With 3 bases removed from V and 1 base from J, the gap between germline ends came to 12 bases. The CDR3 is CASSLIGGMNTGELFF. The CDR3 DNA reads TGTGCCAGCAGTTTGATAGGGGGGATGAACACCGGGGAGCTGTTTTTT.

This clonotype was seen repeatedly, ten times or more. The chain links TRBV27 to TRBJ2-7, with 9 bases matching TRBD1. The trim removed 6 bases at V and 4 bases at J, leaving 10 bases unmatched. In germline, CDR1 is MNHEY, CDR2 SMNVEV (reference sequence). CDR3 length equals 15 residues. CDR3 in amino acids: CASSVAGTGSYEQYF. Here the CDR3 DNA reads TGTGCCAGCAGCGTGGCCGGGACAGGGAGTTACGAGCAGTACTTC.

A word on this clonotype: A much bigger clone sits one base away, suggesting this may be a read error. Given the absence of the conserved phenylalanine or tryptophan at the CDR3 end, a read error is likely. CDR3 sequence (DNA): TGTGCTAGTGGTTTGGGACAGGGGGCTGAAGCTTTCCTT. Translated, it gives CASGLGQGAEAFL. The genes are TRBV12-5 and TRBJ1-1, with 9 bases that match TRBD1. The CDR3 extends over 13 amino acids. J was trimmed by 6 bases and V by 1 base; bases with no gene match: 0. Germline V CDR1 and CDR2: LGHNT, FRNRAP.